This T cell receptor (beta chain) is drawn from a study of cytomegalovirus exposure and HLA in healthy donors. The study, taken as a whole, reports: Across donors, sequencing depth was assumed by presence/absence analyses to be roughly uniform.

Germline CDR1 is SGHRS and CDR2 is YFSETQ. The CDR3 sequence is 13 residues long. Deletions cut 4 bases from V and 6 bases from J, with 11 bases between. This PCR relied on a set of 60 Vbeta primers and 13 Jbeta primers. Produced via immunoSEQ multiplex PCR; TCRdb's table is partial and in-frame only. The table shows 110,000 to 150,000 clones, with 60% to 80% occurring only once. As for this clone: Its target is unknown.

Sequencing used PBMCs. The rearrangement uses TRBV5-1 and TRBJ2-1; weak D call: TRBD1 (7 bases). The clonotype was recovered from a woman in her twenties or thirties in good health and CMV-seronegative. The CDR3 coding sequence is TGCGCCAGCAGCGCGGGGACAGTCAATGAGCAGTTCTTC. This codes for CASSAGTVNEQFF.